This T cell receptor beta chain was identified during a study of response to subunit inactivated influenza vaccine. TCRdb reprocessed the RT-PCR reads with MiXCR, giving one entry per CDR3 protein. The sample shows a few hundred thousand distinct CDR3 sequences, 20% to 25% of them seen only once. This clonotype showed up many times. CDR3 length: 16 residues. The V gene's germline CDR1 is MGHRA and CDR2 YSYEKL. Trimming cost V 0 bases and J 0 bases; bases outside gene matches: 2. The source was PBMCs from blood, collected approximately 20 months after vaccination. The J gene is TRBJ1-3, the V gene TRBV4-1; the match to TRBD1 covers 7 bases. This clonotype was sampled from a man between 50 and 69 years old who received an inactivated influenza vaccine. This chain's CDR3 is CASSQEGQRSGNTIYF. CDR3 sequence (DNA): TGCGCCAGCAGCCAAGAGGGACAGCGCTCTGGAAACACCATATATTTT.